This T cell receptor (beta chain) stems from a study of shared T cell receptors in the human thymus. The CDR3 covers 17 residues. Germline V gene data show CDR1 as SNHLY and CDR2 as FYNNEI. Trimming cost V 5 bases and J 4 bases; bases outside gene matches: 8. Method: immunoSEQ multiplex PCR; TCRdb's copy keeps in-frame clones and lacks some. The sample holds about 540,000 clones; approximately 80% are singletons and the top ten take about 0.014%. These data were also reused for a study on human thymus T cells. As that report states: Thymic and blood repertoires appeared to carry a bias in their V and J gene usage. Unrelated individuals had highly overlapping thymic repertoires, as reported in related research.

The sample taken for sequencing was thymocytes. This clonotype originated in a boy in the first two years of life with a congenital heart defect. The chain uses TRBV2 and TRBJ2-5, with 15 bases that match TRBD2. CDR3 sequence reads: CASSIGLAGGPRETQYF. CDR3 nucleotide sequence: TGTGCCAGCAGTATCGGACTAGCGGGAGGGCCACGAGAGACCCAGTACTTC.